The source of this T cell receptor (beta chain) is a study of early T cells in non-severe SARS-CoV-2 infection. About the research overall: The study sequenced bulk RNA from unsorted whole blood, with chains unpaired.

Concerning this clonotype: Antigen unknown.

Study observations and caveats: CD4 and private specificities were missed by VDJdb matching, which favored anti-spike CD8 responses.

Individual cDNA molecules received unique molecular identifiers during library preparation. TCRdb re-derived calls from the 5' RACE reads in MiXCR, one entry per CDR3 protein. The data contain 35,000 to 45,000 distinct CDR3 sequences, roughly 7.9% of them seen just once; the ten biggest clones take up around an eighth. CDR3 length equals 15 residues. The V and J ends lost 4 bases and 5 bases respectively, with 14 bases between them. CDR1 and CDR2 from the germline V gene are SGHAT and FQNNGV. The material was whole blood, obtained at baseline. This receptor was obtained from an adult who was a healthcare worker with PCR-confirmed SARS-CoV-2 infection or an uninfected control (not recorded which). The rearrangement joins TRBV11-2 to TRBJ2-2; possible D gene TRBD2, 5 bases. This CDR3 is CASSSLVTGTGELFF. Here the CDR3 DNA reads TGTGCCAGCAGCTCCCTAGTAACGGGGACCGGGGAGCTGTTTTTT. The complete variable domain, with remaining parts taken from reference TRBV11-2 and TRBJ2-2, reads EAGVAQSPRYKIIEKRQSVAFWCNPISGHATLYWYQQILGQGPKLLIQFQNNGVVDDSQLPKDRFSAERLKGVDSTLKIQPAKLEDSAVYLCASSSLVTGTGELFFGEGSRLTVL.